The present TCR beta chain was sequenced within a study of T-cell reconstitution after alpha-beta-depleted transplantation in children. Preparation of the TCRbeta library used unique molecular identifiers. MiXCR, run by TCRdb on the PCR reads, gives a single entry per CDR3 protein. The sample lists 350,000 to 400,000 distinct CDR3 sequences; roughly 22% were seen once. The CDR3 totals 12 residues. Germline V gene lookup returns CDR1 MDHEN and CDR2 SYDVKM. The V end was cut by 5 bases, the J end by 9 bases, with 11 bases between. This clonotype was found many times. Source: PBMCs from the stem cell graft donor, taken from the stem cell graft. The genes are TRBV28 and TRBJ1-5; no reliable D call. The source of this sequence is a human donor who donated a stem cell graft to a child with acute myeloid leukemia. The CDR3 DNA reads as TGTGCCAGCAGTCCCCGGACCTGGCCCCAGCATTTT. This encodes CASSPRTWPQHF.